Following are 20 T cell receptor beta chains from one sample sequenced in a study of shared clonotypes between healthy human individuals. Generated by immunoSEQ multiplex PCR, the TCRdb table keeps only in-frame clones and is missing some. The sample holds approximately 1.1 million clones; about 84% are singletons and the top ten take 0.5% to 0.6%. The source material was memory CD4+ T cells from PBMCs. The subset denotes: CD45RA-negative fraction. These receptors were collected from a man between 18 and 29 years old in good health. Some clones in this sample may be carry-over from other donors' samples.

The chain employs TRBV27 and TRBJ1-1; TRBD1 matches at 7 bases. Germline CDR1 reads MNHEY; CDR2 reads SMNVEV (reference sequence). CDR3 length: 16 amino acids. J was trimmed by 5 bases and V by 6 bases; bases with no gene match: 15. The CDR3 bases are TGTGCCAGCAGGGCCCGACAGGGAAGGGAGGGGACTGAAGCTTTCTTT. Amino acid sequence: CASRARQGREGTEAFF.

This clone was seen once. The V call is TRBV7-2, the J call TRBJ1-1; D gene ambiguous. The CDR3 consists of 14 residues. Germline CDR1 is SGHTA and CDR2 is FQGNSA. V lost 1 base and J 4 bases, leaving 10 bases between the germline ends. The CDR3 sequence: CASSLGEKGTEAFF. In nucleotides, the CDR3 is TGTGCCAGCAGCTTAGGGGAAAAGGGCACTGAAGCTTTCTTT.

The genes are TRBV9 and TRBJ2-2, with D tentatively TRBD1 (6 bases). CDR3 length: 14 amino acids. Trimming removed 0 bases from V and 10 bases from J, with 13 bases in between. Germline V lookup: CDR1 SGDLS, CDR2 YYNGEE. CDR3 protein: CASSVAGRGLELFF. DNA of the CDR3: TGTGCCAGCAGCGTAGCGGGCAGGGGATTGGAGCTGTTTTTT.

V usage is TRBV5-1 and J usage is TRBJ2-6; 10 nucleotides align to TRBD1. The V gene's germline CDR1 is SGHRS and CDR2 YFSETQ. V trimming: 1 base; J trimming: 4 bases; junction bases outside the gene matches: 5. The CDR3 is 17 amino acids. This CDR3 reads CASSLLGQGTGANVLTF. The CDR3 DNA reads as TGCGCCAGCAGCTTGTTGGGACAGGGGACCGGGGCCAACGTCCTGACTTTC.

The chain uses TRBV5-1 and TRBJ2-7; TRBD2 is a possible D gene (5 bases). Looked up from germline, CDR1 is SGHRS and CDR2 is YFSETQ. The CDR3 covers 14 residues. V was shortened by 3 bases and J by 6 bases, with 16 bases between the two germline ends. The CDR3 DNA follows: TGCGCCAGCAGCTGGGCGGGTAGTGCGGGCGAGCAGTACTTC. Residues: CASSWAGSAGEQYF.

The genes are TRBV19 and TRBJ1-3; D gene ambiguous. With 3 bases removed from V and 0 bases from J, the gap between germline ends came to 9 bases. This CDR3 comprises 15 residues. Germline assignment: CDR1 LNHDA and CDR2 SQIVND (reference sequence). CDR3 nucleotide sequence: TGTGCCAGTAGTATCGCGGCTTACTCTGGAAACACCATATATTTT. Encoded protein: CASSIAAYSGNTIYF.

Note on this clone: Additional DNA sequences in this sample encode the identical CDR3. V is TRBV28 and J is TRBJ1-5, with D possibly matching TRBD1 (6 bases). CDR3 length: 16 residues. V lost 2 bases and J lost 0, with 11 bases in between. Germline V CDR1 and CDR2: MDHEN, SYDVKM. This CDR3 is CASSLETGNSNQPQHF. In DNA form, the CDR3 reads TGTGCCAGCAGTTTAGAAACAGGGAATAGCAATCAGCCCCAGCATTTT. The variable domain in full, with the rest retrieved from reference TRBV28 and TRBJ1-5, is DVKVTQSSRYLVKRTGEKVFLECVQDMDHENMFWYRQDPGLGLRLIYFSYDVKMKEKGDIPEGYSVSREKKERFSLILESASTNQTSMYLCASSLETGNSNQPQHFGDGTRLSIL.

DNA of the CDR3: TGTGCCAGTAGTCTCTCCGGCCTAGGACAGGGTACCTACGAGCAGTACTTC. Encoded protein: CASSLSGLGQGTYEQYF. The chain is built from TRBV19 and TRBJ2-7, with 8 bases matching TRBD1. V gave up 5 bases and J gave up 2 bases; unmatched junction bases: 14. From germline, CDR1 is LNHDA and CDR2 SQIVND (reference sequence). CDR3 size: 17 residues.

Regarding this clone: The junction departs from the called germline gene at one end, perhaps through a read error. Other DNA sequences in the same sample also yield this CDR3. The CDR3 loop is CASSQGPYGYTF. CDR3 sequence (DNA): TGCGCCAGCAGTCAAGGGCCCTATGGCTACACCTTC. The V gene is TRBV4-3, the J gene TRBJ1-2; D is undetermined. CDR3 length: 12 residues. The germline gives CDR1 LGHNA, CDR2 YSLEER.

This clone was counted a single time. V is TRBV19 and J is TRBJ2-1; no clear D gene. V shed 5 bases and J shed 4 bases, with 6 bases lying between them. The CDR3 consists of 12 residues. CDR1 is LNHDA, CDR2 SQIVND, per germline (reference sequence). The CDR3 nucleotides are TGTGCCAGTAGTTCCCTATACAATGAGCAGTTCTTC. As protein: CASSSLYNEQFF.

A single count supports this clone. Here the CDR3 DNA reads TGTGCCAGCTCACTATGGACAGACACTGAAGCTTTCTTT. Protein sequence: CASSLWTDTEAFF. The chain joins TRBV18 to TRBJ1-1; TRBD1 is a possible D gene (6 bases). From germline, CDR1 is KGHSH and CDR2 LQKENI. Trimming left V 4 bases short and J 3 bases short, with 9 bases between. This CDR3 comprises 13 residues.

The rearrangement uses TRBV28 and TRBJ2-4, with 10 bases fitting TRBD2. Losses at the gene ends were 3 bases for V and 1 base for J; bases not matched to a gene: 12. The germline gives CDR1 MDHEN, CDR2 SYDVKM. The CDR3 consists of 19 residues. CDR3 protein: CASSFLTSGESEAKNIQYF. CDR3 DNA: TGTGCCAGCAGTTTCCTAACTAGCGGGGAGTCAGAGGCCAAAAACATTCAGTACTTC.

On this clone itself: This may stem from a read error, because a much larger clone lies one nucleotide away. The V gene is TRBV6-5, the J gene TRBJ1-1, with D unresolved. Germline values: CDR1 MNHEY, CDR2 SVGAGI. The length of the CDR3 is 11 residues. Trimming pared 6 bases from V and 1 base from J, leaving 3 bases between. CDR3 residues: CASSRNTEAFF. The CDR3 nucleotides are TGTGCCAGCAGCCGGAACACTGAAGCTTTCTTT.

This clone showed up just once. CDR3 sequence: CASSPSTGRGETQYF. CDR3 nucleotide sequence: TGCGCCAGCAGCCCGTCGACAGGGAGAGGAGAGACCCAGTACTTC. The J gene is TRBJ2-5, the V gene TRBV5-1; 7 bases align to TRBD1. The CDR3 loop spans 15 amino acids. The germline gives CDR1 SGHRS, CDR2 YFSETQ. With 4 bases clipped from V and 4 bases from J, the junction kept 10 bases outside the gene matches.

The gene calls are TRBV28 and TRBJ2-1, with a possible D match to TRBD2 (6 bases). V was clipped by 1 base and J by 9 bases, with 16 bases between them. Looked up from germline, CDR1 is MDHEN and CDR2 is SYDVKM. The CDR3 runs to 15 residues. CDR3 in amino acids: CASSLSWVEGREQFF. The CDR3 coding sequence is TGTGCCAGCAGTTTATCCTGGGTGGAGGGGCGTGAGCAGTTCTTC.

The rearrangement uses TRBV28 and TRBJ1-5, with 8 bases matching TRBD1. The J segment lost 0 bases and the V segment lost 7 bases, leaving 11 bases of the junction unmatched. The CDR3 is 17 amino acids. Germline V gene lookup returns CDR1 MDHEN and CDR2 SYDVKM. The CDR3 DNA reads as TGTGCCAGCAACCGCCCCCGGGACAGGAATAGCAATCAGCCCCAGCATTTT. Encoded protein: CASNRPRDRNSNQPQHF.

The chain couples TRBV28 to TRBJ2-3; the D gene is possibly TRBD1 (7 bases). Trimming pared 3 bases from V and 3 bases from J, leaving 13 bases between. The CDR3 length is 15 residues. CDR1 and CDR2 (germline): MDHEN, SYDVKM. CDR3 amino acids: CASSFPGGQTDTQYF. The CDR3 DNA is TGTGCCAGCAGTTTCCCAGGGGGGCAAACAGATACGCAGTATTTT.

The chain joins TRBV28 to TRBJ1-5; no firm D call. This CDR3 contains 10 residues. CDR1 is MDHEN, CDR2 SYDVKM, per germline. The CDR3 spells CGTGNQPQHF. The CDR3, as DNA: TGTGGGACTGGCAATCAGCCCCAGCATTTT.

On this clone itself: Other DNA sequences in the sample encode the same CDR3. V gene TRBV9 combines with J gene TRBJ2-6; D remains ambiguous. The CDR3 contains 14 residues. Germline V gene lookup returns CDR1 SGDLS and CDR2 YYNGEE. With 0 bases removed from V and 4 bases from J, the gap between germline ends came to 5 bases. The CDR3: CASSVVAGANVLTF. In DNA form, the CDR3 reads TGTGCCAGCAGCGTAGTTGCCGGGGCCAACGTCCTGACTTTC.

J is TRBJ2-5 and V is TRBV18, with D unresolved. The CDR3 has 14 residues. In germline, CDR1 is KGHSH, CDR2 LQKENI. The V gene lost 3 bases and the J gene lost 9 bases, with 17 bases spanning the gap. For the CDR3, the DNA is TGTGCCAGCTCACCCTCGACGGATCACGGCGCCCAGTACTTC. It translates to CASSPSTDHGAQYF.